A selection of T cell receptor beta chains follows, all from one sample in a study of cytomegalovirus exposure and HLA in healthy donors. Method: immunoSEQ multiplex PCR; TCRdb's copy keeps in-frame clones and lacks some. The repertoire holds some 50,000 clones, with approximately 95% as singletons. The sequencing input was PBMCs. The source is a woman aged 18-29 years in good health and CMV-seropositive. CDR3s include the opening cysteine and the closing phenylalanine or tryptophan. The order of the fields is V gene, J gene, clone size, D gene, CDR3 DNA, CDR3 protein. The D gene is left open where the match is weak. Part of the rows lack a size; the others show once, few, many or a class for expanded clones.

>TRBV7-8|TRBJ2-1|NA|TRBD2
TGTGCCAGCAGCCCCACAACCGGGACTAAATACAATGAGCAGTTCTTC
CASSPTTGTKYNEQFF
>TRBV6-1|TRBJ1-5|NA|NA
TGTGCCAGCACCGAGCAAGGACAGCGCAATCAGCCCCAGCATTTT
CASTEQGQRNQPQHF
>TRBV10-3|TRBJ1-4|NA|NA
TGTGCCATCAGTGAGCAAGAAAAACTGTTTTTT
CAISEQEKLFF
>TRBV21-1|TRBJ2-2|NA|NA
TGTGCCAGCAGCTCCACTGGGGCAGTGCACACCGGGGAGCTGTTTTTT
CASSSTGAVHTGELFF
>TRBV19|TRBJ2-1|NA|NA
TGTGCCAGTAGTATCATCTACAATGAGCAGTTCTTC
CASSIIYNEQFF
>TRBV27|TRBJ1-1|once|TRBD1
TGTGCCAGCAGTTCGGGACAGGGGGCGCTTCCTGAAGCTTTCTTT
CASSSGQGALPEAFF
>TRBV2|TRBJ2-1|NA|TRBD1
TGTGCCAGCAGAGCCGGGACAGGGTCCTACAATGAGCAGTTCTTC
CASRAGTGSYNEQFF
>TRBV27|TRBJ2-7|NA|TRBD2
TGTGCCAGCAGTGGGACTAGCGGGAAAACCAGCTACGAGCAGTACTTC
CASSGTSGKTSYEQYF
>TRBV11-2|TRBJ2-7|NA|TRBD2
TGTGCCAGCAGCTTAGATCCAAGCGGGATCTCCTACGAGCAGTACTTC
CASSLDPSGISYEQYF
>TRBV11-2|TRBJ2-1|once|NA
TGTGCCAGCAGCTTACTATTGGGGCGCCACAATGAGCAGTTCTTC
CASSLLLGRHNEQFF
>TRBV7-2|TRBJ2-5|NA|TRBD1
TGTGCCAGCAGCTCCCGGACAGGGGGGGAGACCCAGTACTTC
CASSSRTGGETQYF
>TRBV18|TRBJ2-7|NA|NA
TGTGCCAGCTCACCAATTTCGGCGGGGGCCGCCGGGGGGGAGCAGTACTTC
CASSPISAGAAGGEQYF
>TRBV7-8|TRBJ1-1|NA|NA
TGTGCCAGCAGCTTGACAGGCCCGAACACTGAAGCTTTCTTT
CASSLTGPNTEAFF
>TRBV27|TRBJ2-7|NA|NA
TGTGCCAGCAGTTTCGGTTACGAGCAGTACTTC
CASSFGYEQYF
>TRBV7-8|TRBJ2-1|NA|NA
TGTGCCAGCAGCTTAGGACTAATTAGCTCCTACAATGAGCAGTTCTTC
CASSLGLISSYNEQFF
>TRBV10-3|TRBJ2-3|NA|TRBD1
TGTGCCATCACCCGGGGACAGGGAGAGACAGATACGCAGTATTTT
CAITRGQGETDTQYF
>TRBV4-1|TRBJ2-7|NA|NA
TGCGCCAGCAGCCAAGCCTCACTAGCTTCCGAGCAGTACTTC
CASSQASLASEQYF
>TRBV7-2|TRBJ1-2|NA|NA
TGTGCCAGCAGCTTCGGACAGAGTGGCTACACCTTC
CASSFGQSGYTF
>TRBV30|TRBJ1-4|NA|NA
TGTGCCTGGAACAAAGGCGCAGGCCTTAATGAAAAACTGTTTTTT
CAWNKGAGLNEKLFF
>TRBV19|TRBJ2-4|NA|TRBD1
TGTGCCAGTAGTATAGCCGTAGGGGGCGCCAAAAACATTCAGTACTTC
CASSIAVGGAKNIQYF
>TRBV4-3|TRBJ2-7|NA|TRBD2
TGCGCCAGCAGCCAAGGGGGCACTAGCGACTACGAGCAGTACTTC
CASSQGGTSDYEQYF
>TRBV7-3|TRBJ2-2|NA|NA
TGTGCCAGCAGCCCGGACTCGGGGGAGCTGTTTTTT
CASSPDSGELFF
>TRBV27|TRBJ2-3|NA|NA
TGTGCCAGCAGTTTCAGGGGCGGCGGCACAGATACGCAGTATTTT
CASSFRGGGTDTQYF
>TRBV27|TRBJ2-7|NA|TRBD1
TGTGCCAGCAGTTACCGCGGACAGGGTAACGAGCAGTACTTC
CASSYRGQGNEQYF
>TRBV4-2|TRBJ2-3|NA|TRBD2
TGTGCCAGCAGCCAAGGCGCGGGAGCAGATACGCAGTATTTT
CASSQGAGADTQYF
>TRBV28|TRBJ2-1|NA|NA
TGTGCCAGCGGACTCACAGGAGGGCCTGTATCCTACAATGAGCAGTTCTTC
CASGLTGGPVSYNEQFF
>TRBV28|TRBJ2-7|NA|TRBD2
TGTGCCAGCAGTCCAGTCGGACTAGCGGGAGTTTACGAGCAGTACTTC
CASSPVGLAGVYEQYF
>TRBV5-1|TRBJ2-2|NA|NA
TGCGCCAGCAGCCCGGGCAGGGTGCGTACCGGGGAGCTGTTTTTT
CASSPGRVRTGELFF
>TRBV5-1|TRBJ2-2|NA|NA
TGCGCCAGCAGCTTGGGAGAGGGGAACACCGGGGAGCTGTTTTTT
CASSLGEGNTGELFF
>TRBV6-4|TRBJ1-1|NA|NA
TGTGCCAGCAGGGGCAGGAACACTGAAGCTTTCTTT
CASRGRNTEAFF
>TRBV6-5|TRBJ2-7|NA|TRBD2
TGTGCCAGCAGACTAGCGGGTCACTACGAGCAGTACTTC
CASRLAGHYEQYF
>TRBV19|TRBJ2-1|NA|TRBD2
TGTGCCAGTAGTATAGAAGGGCGACTAGCGGGAGACAATGAGCAGTTCTTC
CASSIEGRLAGDNEQFF
>TRBV18|TRBJ1-1|NA|NA
TGTGCCAGCTCACCCGAGGACATGGCGGGGACTGAAGCTTTCTTT
CASSPEDMAGTEAFF
>TRBV29-1|TRBJ2-3|NA|NA
TGCAGCTCCCGGACACCCCAAGATACGCAGTATTTT
CSSRTPQDTQYF
>TRBV6-5|TRBJ2-7|NA|TRBD1
TGTGCCAGCAGAACAGGGGGCTATGGGATCTACGAGCAGTACTTC
CASRTGGYGIYEQYF
>TRBV11-2|TRBJ2-1|NA|NA
TGTGCCAGCAGCCCGGGGACTCACAATGAGCAGTTCTTC
CASSPGTHNEQFF
>TRBV9|TRBJ2-5|NA|TRBD1
TGTGCCAGCAGCCCGCGGGACAGGGGACTACAAGAGACCCAGTACTTC
CASSPRDRGLQETQYF
>TRBV7-9|TRBJ1-2|NA|TRBD1
TGTGCCAGCAGCTCCCTAAGGGGGGACAGGATCTATGGCTACACCTTC
CASSSLRGDRIYGYTF
>TRBV7-8|TRBJ2-5|NA|TRBD2
TGTGCCAGCAGCTTAGGGTTAGCGGGAACCCAGTACTTC
CASSLGLAGTQYF
>TRBV7-2|TRBJ1-5|NA|NA
TGTGCCAGCAGCTTGGGGGGTCAGGGCAATCAGCCCCAGCATTTT
CASSLGGQGNQPQHF
>TRBV7-2|TRBJ2-1|NA|NA
TGTGCCAGCAGTTTGGACTATTTCTCCTACAATGAGCAGTTCTTC
CASSLDYFSYNEQFF
>TRBV28|TRBJ2-3|once|NA
TGTGCCAGCAGCTCCGGACAAGGGCAGACCGATACGCAGTATTTT
CASSSGQGQTDTQYF
>TRBV4-3|TRBJ2-7|NA|TRBD2
TGCGCCAGCAGCCAAGGGACTAGCGGTCTCTACGAGCAGTACTTC
CASSQGTSGLYEQYF
>TRBV27|TRBJ2-1|NA|TRBD2
TGTGCCAGCAGTTTACTAGCGGGCAATGAGCAGTTCTTC
CASSLLAGNEQFF
>TRBV11-2|TRBJ2-4|once|NA
TGTGCCAGCAGCGCCGGCCTGCGGGGAGGTGGTGAGGACATTCAGTACTTC
CASSAGLRGGGEDIQYF
>TRBV27|TRBJ2-1|NA|TRBD2
TGTGCCAGCGCGACTAGCGGGGTAGGGGGTGAGCAGTTCTTC
CASATSGVGGEQFF